This passage covers 25 T cell receptor beta chains from one sample sequenced in a study of CD8 T cells in Susac syndrome. The RNA input was roughly 0.45 to 1 ug, and it was reverse transcribed with random hexamers. Each CDR3 protein gets one entry after TCRdb re-called the immunoSEQ multiplex PCR reads with MiXCR. The data show around 170,000 distinct CDR3 sequences, approximately 95% seen once. The sequenced material came from CD4+ T cells from PBMCs. The receptors originated from a human donor with Susac syndrome.

V gene TRBV3-1 combines with J gene TRBJ1-1, with TRBD1 as a possible D gene (5 bases). Germline lookup yields CDR1 LGHDT and CDR2 YNNKEL (reference sequence). V was shortened by 4 bases and J by 3 bases, with 12 bases between the two germline ends. CDR3 length equals 14 residues. CDR3 nucleotides: TGTGCCAGCAGCCCCGTGGGGCGGTACACTGAAGCTTTCTTT. Translation gives CASSPVGRYTEAFF.

V is TRBV30 and J is TRBJ2-5, with D maybe TRBD1 (6 bases). The V end was cut by 3 bases, the J end by 0 bases, with 11 bases between. The CDR3 runs 14 residues. In germline, CDR1 is GTSNPN, CDR2 SVGIG (reference sequence). The CDR3 reads CAWSRQAYQETQYF. The CDR3 bases are TGTGCCTGGAGCCGACAGGCATACCAAGAGACCCAGTACTTC.

The chain joins TRBV28 to TRBJ2-7, with TRBD2 identical over 8 bases. The CDR3 is made up of 12 amino acids. The V gene's germline CDR1 is MDHEN and CDR2 SYDVKM. V trimming: 11 bases; J trimming: 5 bases; junction bases outside the gene matches: 8. The CDR3 reads CAAAGGFNEQYF. CDR3 sequence (DNA): TGTGCCGCGGCGGGAGGATTTAACGAGCAGTACTTC.

The V and J genes are TRBV20-1 and TRBJ2-5, with D unclear. Trimming shortened V by 0 bases and J by 2 bases, and 10 bases separated the two germline ends. Germline-derived CDR1 and CDR2 are DFQATT and SNEGSKA (reference sequence). The CDR3 sequence is 14 residues long. The DNA of the CDR3 is TGCAGTGCTAGAGATCCGCGGTTACAAGAGACCCAGTACTTC. Encoded protein: CSARDPRLQETQYF.

This chain links TRBV28 with TRBJ2-1, with 7 bases matching TRBD1. After removal of 3 bases from V and 11 bases from J, the junction contained 7 bases not matched to a gene. The CDR3 has 13 amino acids. From germline, CDR1 is MDHEN and CDR2 SYDVKM. The CDR3 DNA is TGTGCCAGCAGTTTTACTCGAGGGGGCAAGCAGTTCTTC. It encodes CASSFTRGGKQFF.

The chain employs TRBV20-1 and TRBJ2-3; 8 nucleotides align to TRBD1. The V segment lost 2 bases and the J segment 9 bases; nucleotides outside the gene matches: 4. This CDR3 is 12 amino acids long. Germline V gene lookup returns CDR1 DFQATT and CDR2 SNEGSKA (reference sequence). The chain's CDR3 is CSARSQGVTQYF. The CDR3 DNA reads as TGCAGTGCTAGATCACAGGGGGTGACGCAGTATTTT.

This chain joins TRBV18 and TRBJ2-3; D not certain. The CDR3 extends over 14 amino acids. Between the trimmed V and J ends, which lost 8 bases and 2 bases, there was a span of 14 bases. In germline, CDR1 is KGHSH, CDR2 LQKENI. The CDR3 sequence is CASDNIRATDTQYF. The CDR3, as DNA: TGTGCCAGCGACAATATTAGAGCCACAGATACGCAGTATTTT. The full variable domain, with the rest looked up from reference TRBV18 and TRBJ2-3, is NAGVMQNPRHLVRRRGQEARLRCSPMKGHSHVYWYRQLPEEGLKFMVYLQKENIIDESGMPKERFSAEFPKEGPSILRIQQVVRGDSAAYFCASDNIRATDTQYFGPGTRLTVL.

The genes are TRBV20-1 and TRBJ2-1; no clear D. The CDR3 extends over 11 amino acids. Germline V gives CDR1 DFQATT, CDR2 SNEGSKA (reference sequence). Trimming stripped 6 bases from V and 15 bases from J, with 18 bases between. This CDR3 is CSAADLELLFF. The CDR3 DNA follows: TGCAGTGCCGCCGACCTAGAGTTACTGTTCTTC.

This chain uses TRBV6-5 with TRBJ1-1, with 10 bases fitting TRBD1. The ends lost 6 bases at V and 4 bases at J; junction bases unmatched: 8. Germline CDR1 reads MNHEY; CDR2 reads SVGAGI. This CDR3 comprises 15 residues. This CDR3 reads CASRGQGRFGTEAFF. As DNA, the CDR3 is TGTGCCAGCAGGGGACAGGGGAGATTTGGCACTGAAGCTTTCTTT.

This chain connects TRBV6-2 or TRBV6-3 to TRBJ2-1, with D unresolved. This CDR3 has 15 residues. Germline loops: CDR1 MNHEY, CDR2 SVGEGT. Trimming shortened V by 0 bases and J by 5 bases, and 11 bases separated the two germline ends. The chain's CDR3 is CASSYSGSRHNEQFF. In nucleotides, the CDR3 is TGTGCCAGCAGTTACTCCGGATCCCGGCACAATGAGCAGTTCTTC.

The gene calls are TRBV5-1 and TRBJ2-5; the D call may be TRBD1 or TRBD2 (5 bases each). Trimming pared 4 bases from V and 4 bases from J, leaving 20 bases between. This CDR3 has 16 residues. Per the germline V gene, CDR1 is SGHRS and CDR2 is YFSETQ. CDR3 DNA: TGCGCCAGCAGCAGGGACGGCCAGGGAGTATTAGAGACCCAGTACTTC. It specifies CASSRDGQGVLETQYF.

The chain uses TRBV7-2 and TRBJ2-1; the D call may be TRBD1 or TRBD2 (5 bases each). The CDR3 is 15 amino acids. Deletions cut 5 bases from V and 6 bases from J, with 17 bases between. Germline V gives CDR1 SGHTA, CDR2 FQGNSA. The CDR3 sequence is CASSSRDRTPNEQFF. The CDR3 DNA reads TGTGCCAGCAGCAGCCGGGACCGAACCCCCAATGAGCAGTTCTTC.

The chain joins TRBV5-6 to TRBJ1-6; D may be TRBD1 (6 bases). Germline V gene lookup returns CDR1 SGHDT and CDR2 YYEEEE. CDR3 length equals 16 residues. V lost 6 bases and J lost 7, with 20 bases in between. The CDR3 sequence: CASIDLQGGRNSPLHF. The CDR3 DNA follows: TGTGCCAGCATCGACTTACAGGGCGGTCGCAATTCACCCCTCCACTTT.

The gene calls are TRBV7-2 and TRBJ2-2, with 9 bases lining up with TRBD1. The CDR3 length is 13 residues. Germline values: CDR1 SGHTA, CDR2 FQGNSA. V shed 5 bases, J shed 7 bases, and the junction held 2 bases outside the gene matches. CDR3: CASSPDRGGELFF. CDR3 in DNA: TGTGCCAGCAGCCCGGACAGGGGCGGGGAGCTGTTTTTT.

The rearrangement links TRBV29-1 to TRBJ1-2; 7 bases line up with TRBD1. The germline CDR1 and CDR2 sequences are SQVTM and ANQGSEA. V was pared by 4 bases and J by 8 bases, with 4 bases of the junction left unmatched. CDR3 length: 11 amino acids. The CDR3 nucleotides read TGCAGCGTTGGACAGGGCAGCGGCTACACCTTC. Translated: CSVGQGSGYTF.

This clonotype is a singleton in its sample. This chain connects TRBV7-9 to TRBJ1-1; D remains ambiguous. Between the trimmed V and J ends, which lost 2 bases and 3 bases, there was a span of 13 bases. Per the germline V gene, CDR1 is SEHNR and CDR2 is FQNEAQ (reference sequence). The CDR3 runs to 15 residues. For the CDR3, the DNA is TGTGCCAGCAGCTTAATGACGGTTAGAGACACTGAAGCTTTCTTT. This encodes CASSLMTVRDTEAFF.

The CDR3 sequence is CASSSTDYNSPLHF. The CDR3 region has the DNA TGTGCCAGCAGCTCCACGGATTATAATTCACCCCTCCACTTT. The chain combines TRBV7-2 with TRBJ1-6; no definite D call. Trimming cost V 4 bases and J 4 bases, with 8 bases left between them. This CDR3 is built from 14 residues. Germline V gene data show CDR1 as SGHTA and CDR2 as FQGNSA.

The chain uses TRBV28 and TRBJ2-1; 8 nucleotides agree with TRBD1. CDR1 and CDR2 from the germline V gene are MDHEN and SYDVKM. The CDR3 is 11 amino acids. V shed 5 bases and J 15 bases; nucleotides not matched to a gene: 6. The CDR3 DNA is TGTGCCAGCAGTGCGACAGGGGAGTTGTTCTTC. Translated: CASSATGELFF.

J is TRBJ2-7 and V is TRBV13; 7 positions match TRBD2. Germline values: CDR1 PRHDT, CDR2 FYEKMQ (reference sequence). The CDR3 consists of 15 residues. With V trimmed by 5 bases and J by 4 bases, 11 bases remained unmatched. The CDR3: CASSPDLAERYEQYF. The CDR3 DNA reads as TGTGCCAGCAGCCCAGACCTAGCGGAGAGGTACGAGCAGTACTTC. Variable domain in full (rest from reference TRBV13 and TRBJ2-7): AAGVIQSPRHLIKEKRETATLKCYPIPRHDTVYWYQQGPGQDPQFLISFYEKMQSDKGSIPDRFSAQQFSDYHSELNMSSLELGDSALYFCASSPDLAERYEQYFGPGTRLTVT.

The V call is TRBV25-1, the J call TRBJ1-6; D is perhaps TRBD1 (6 bases). Looked up from germline, CDR1 is MGHDK and CDR2 is SYGVNS. V was cut by 1 base and J by 7 bases, with 14 bases left in between. CDR3 length: 16 amino acids. The CDR3 DNA reads as TGTGCCAGCAGTGAATGGGGGCAGGCCCGAAATTCACCCCTCCACTTT. Its protein is CASSEWGQARNSPLHF.

The chain uses TRBV24-1 and TRBJ2-5, with 8 bases fitting TRBD1. Germline trimming cut 4 bases from V and 2 bases from J; bases unmatched to any gene: 5. Germline V gives CDR1 KGHDR, CDR2 SFDVKD. The CDR3 runs to 15 residues. CDR3 sequence (DNA): TGTGCCACCAGTGACACCGGGACAGGTCAAGAGACCCAGTACTTC. It codes for CATSDTGTGQETQYF.

The chain joins TRBV5-1 to TRBJ1-5; possible D gene TRBD1, 5 bases. Germline lookup yields CDR1 SGHRS and CDR2 YFSETQ. The CDR3 loop spans 14 amino acids. V was shortened by 0 bases and J by 5 bases, with 9 bases between the two germline ends. As DNA, the CDR3 is TGCGCCAGCAGCTTGGGGGGGAAGGATCAGCCCCAGCATTTT. Its translation is CASSLGGKDQPQHF.

The genes are TRBV3-1 and TRBJ2-1; D gene unclear. Germline CDR1 LGHDT, CDR2 YNNKEL (reference sequence). Trimming shortened V by 0 bases and J by 6 bases, and 9 bases separated the two germline ends. CDR3 size: 14 residues. Here the CDR3 reads CASSQEGFTNEQFF. The DNA of the CDR3 is TGTGCCAGCAGCCAAGAGGGCTTTACCAATGAGCAGTTCTTC.

Only one count was recorded for this clonotype. This chain joins TRBV3-1 and TRBJ2-5; D possibly corresponds to TRBD2 (6 bases). This CDR3 spans 15 amino acids. The V gene lost 4 bases and the J gene lost 3 bases, with 15 bases spanning the gap. Germline-derived CDR1 and CDR2 are LGHDT and YNNKEL (reference sequence). The CDR3 sequence is CASSRVRDFEETQYF. Here the CDR3 DNA reads TGTGCCAGCAGCCGCGTCCGGGACTTCGAAGAGACCCAGTACTTC.

The rearrangement joins TRBV7-9 to TRBJ2-1; the match to TRBD1 covers 7 bases. The CDR3 covers 16 residues. Germline CDR1 SEHNR, CDR2 FQNEAQ (reference sequence). The trim removed 5 bases at V and 9 bases at J, leaving 16 bases unmatched. Here the CDR3 DNA reads TGTGCCAGCAGCCACGTTGTAGGGGGCCTTAAGGGTGAGCAGTTCTTC. Encoded protein: CASSHVVGGLKGEQFF. The whole variable domain, filled in from reference TRBV7-9 and TRBJ2-1, reads DTGVSQNPRHKITKRGQNVTFRCDPISEHNRLYWYRQTLGQGPEFLTYFQNEAQLEKSRLLSDRFSAERPKGSFSTLEIQRTEQGDSAMYLCASSHVVGGLKGEQFFGPGTRLTVL.